This is a list of T cell receptor beta chains from one sample in a study of T cell responses to AZD1222 COVID-19 vaccine. This table comes from immunoSEQ multiplex PCR, and its TCRdb copy is limited to in-frame clones, with some not included. The top ten hold approximately 5% of the sample, which has fewer than 150,000 clones, under 95% seen once. The sequencing here drew on peripheral blood, taken on day 0 of AZD1222 vaccination. These receptors all come from an adult in good health. Each CDR3 is given with its conserved first and last residue. A D gene is named only where the DNA matches it firmly.

v_gene: TRBV7-6; d_gene: NA; CDR3aa: CASSPARTKQETQYF
v_gene: TRBV11-2; d_gene: NA; CDR3aa: CASSFGAQGLSLHF
v_gene: TRBV7-2; d_gene: NA; CDR3aa: CASSLASPNEQFF
v_gene: TRBV27; d_gene: TRBD1; CDR3aa: CASSLGMRMRTGPSYEQYF
v_gene: TRBV7-8; d_gene: TRBD2; CDR3aa: CASSSKTSGGNEQFF
v_gene: TRBV7-8; d_gene: TRBD2; CDR3aa: CASSLAVAGDYYNEQFF
v_gene: TRBV5-1; d_gene: TRBD2; CDR3aa: CASSLTGGAETQYF
v_gene: TRBV12-3/TRBV12-4; d_gene: NA; CDR3aa: CASRRDIGEQYF
v_gene: TRBV11-3; d_gene: NA; CDR3aa: CASSLGTGTEAFF
v_gene: TRBV9; d_gene: TRBD1; CDR3aa: CASSVEGARPTDTQYF
v_gene: TRBV5-1; d_gene: NA; CDR3aa: CASRTSDSGNTIYF
v_gene: TRBV7-8; d_gene: TRBD1; CDR3aa: CASSRTGGGFNQPQHF
v_gene: TRBV6-6; d_gene: NA; CDR3aa: CASTALGQSNQPQHF
v_gene: TRBV4-3; d_gene: TRBD2; CDR3aa: CASSQDRGGGTVAKNIQYF
v_gene: TRBV3-1/TRBV3-2; d_gene: NA; CDR3aa: CASSRKPGHLNTEAFF
v_gene: TRBV2; d_gene: TRBD2; CDR3aa: CASSPTSGGHVSVF
v_gene: TRBV6-2/TRBV6-3; d_gene: NA; CDR3aa: CASSYPGELFF
v_gene: TRBV7-2; d_gene: NA; CDR3aa: CASSPTPGTAGRPQHF
v_gene: TRBV9; d_gene: NA; CDR3aa: CASSVNRVSSYGYTF
v_gene: TRBV9; d_gene: TRBD1; CDR3aa: CASSVGTGGQGVGEQYF
v_gene: TRBV9; d_gene: TRBD2; CDR3aa: CASSVGDGGLYEQYF
v_gene: TRBV23-1; d_gene: NA; CDR3aa: CASSHRPGGQGSYGYTF
v_gene: TRBV2; d_gene: NA; CDR3aa: CASRLTGISEAFF
v_gene: TRBV21-1; d_gene: NA; CDR3aa: CASSKERGIKANYGYTF
v_gene: TRBV7-2; d_gene: TRBD2; CDR3aa: CASSLLAGRIAPYYEQYF
v_gene: TRBV19; d_gene: NA; CDR3aa: CASTGGDYQPQHF
v_gene: TRBV10-1; d_gene: NA; CDR3aa: CASSVPGRRSIMNTEAFF
v_gene: TRBV18; d_gene: NA; CDR3aa: CASSPLEGLTGELFF
v_gene: TRBV20-1; d_gene: TRBD1; CDR3aa: CSASQGVGYTF
v_gene: TRBV25-1; d_gene: NA; CDR3aa: CASSEPGAPGTEAFF
v_gene: TRBV7-9; d_gene: TRBD2; CDR3aa: CASSLGTSGSNEQFF
v_gene: TRBV9; d_gene: TRBD1; CDR3aa: CASSVVQDRGPLHF
v_gene: TRBV19; d_gene: TRBD1; CDR3aa: CATKPGTGYTGELFF
v_gene: TRBV9; d_gene: TRBD1; CDR3aa: CASSPGGGYGYTF
v_gene: TRBV10-3; d_gene: TRBD2; CDR3aa: CAIRGTSGGDNEQFF
v_gene: TRBV6-2/TRBV6-3; d_gene: NA; CDR3aa: CASSGGPPRQYF
v_gene: TRBV12-3/TRBV12-4; d_gene: NA; CDR3aa: CASSPGRSTEAFF
v_gene: TRBV27; d_gene: NA; CDR3aa: CASSLGPNYGYTF